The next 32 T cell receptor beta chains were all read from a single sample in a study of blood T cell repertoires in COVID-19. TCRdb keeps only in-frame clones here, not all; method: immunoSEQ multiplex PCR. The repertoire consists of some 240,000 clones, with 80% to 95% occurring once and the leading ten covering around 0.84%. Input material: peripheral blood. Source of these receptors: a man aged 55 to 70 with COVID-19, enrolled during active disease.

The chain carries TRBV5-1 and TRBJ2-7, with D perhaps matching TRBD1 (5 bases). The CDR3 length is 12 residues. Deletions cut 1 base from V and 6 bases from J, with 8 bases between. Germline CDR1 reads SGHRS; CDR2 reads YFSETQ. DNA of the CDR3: TGCGCCAGCAGCTTGTCAGGGCTCGAGCAGTACTTC. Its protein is CASSLSGLEQYF.

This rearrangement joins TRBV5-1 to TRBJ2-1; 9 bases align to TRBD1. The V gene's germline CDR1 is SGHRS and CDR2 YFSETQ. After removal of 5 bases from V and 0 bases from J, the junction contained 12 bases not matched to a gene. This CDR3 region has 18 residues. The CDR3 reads CASSYGQGFSHSYNEQFF. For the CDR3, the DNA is TGCGCCAGCAGTTACGGACAGGGGTTTTCCCACTCCTACAATGAGCAGTTCTTC.

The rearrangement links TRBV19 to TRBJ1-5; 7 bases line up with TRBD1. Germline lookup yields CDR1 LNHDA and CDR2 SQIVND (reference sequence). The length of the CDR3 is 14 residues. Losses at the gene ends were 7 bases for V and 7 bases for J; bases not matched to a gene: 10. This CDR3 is CASNKPGGRQPQHF. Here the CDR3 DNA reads TGTGCCAGTAATAAACCAGGGGGACGCCAGCCCCAGCATTTT. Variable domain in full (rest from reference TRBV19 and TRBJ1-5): DGGITQSPKYLFRKEGQNVTLSCEQNLNHDAMYWYRQDPGQGLRLIYYSQIVNDFQKGDIAEGYSVSREKKESFPLTVTSAQKNPTAFYLCASNKPGGRQPQHFGDGTRLSIL.

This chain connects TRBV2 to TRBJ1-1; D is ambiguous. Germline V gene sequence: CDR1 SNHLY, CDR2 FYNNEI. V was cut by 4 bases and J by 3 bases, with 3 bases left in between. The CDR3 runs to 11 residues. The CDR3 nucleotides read TGTGCCAGCAGTGCGGACACTGAAGCTTTCTTT. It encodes CASSADTEAFF. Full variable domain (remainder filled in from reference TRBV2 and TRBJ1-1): EPEVTQTPSHQVTQMGQEVILRCVPISNHLYFYWYRQILGQKVEFLVSFYNNEISEKSEIFDDQFSVERPDGSNFTLKIRSTKLEDSAMYFCASSADTEAFFGQGTRLTVV.

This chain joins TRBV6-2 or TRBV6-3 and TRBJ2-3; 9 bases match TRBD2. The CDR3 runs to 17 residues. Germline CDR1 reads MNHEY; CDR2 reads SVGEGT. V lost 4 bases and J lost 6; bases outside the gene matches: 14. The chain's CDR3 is CASSSFTSGPKRDTQYF. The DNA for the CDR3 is TGTGCCAGCAGTTCCTTTACTAGCGGGCCAAAAAGGGATACGCAGTATTTT.

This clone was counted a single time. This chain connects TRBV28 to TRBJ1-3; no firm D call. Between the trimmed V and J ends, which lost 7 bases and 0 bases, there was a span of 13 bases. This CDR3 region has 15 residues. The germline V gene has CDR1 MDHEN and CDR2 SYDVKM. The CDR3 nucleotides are TGTGCCAGCACACTGGGCCTGAGCTCTGGAAACACCATATATTTT. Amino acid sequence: CASTLGLSSGNTIYF.

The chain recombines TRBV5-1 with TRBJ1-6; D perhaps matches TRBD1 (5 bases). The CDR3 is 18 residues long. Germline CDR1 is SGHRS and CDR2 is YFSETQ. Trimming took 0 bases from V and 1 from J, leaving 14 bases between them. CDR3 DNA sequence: TGCGCCAGCAGCTTGGCGGCCAGGGTACAGTCCTATAATTCACCCCTCCACTTT. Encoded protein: CASSLAARVQSYNSPLHF.

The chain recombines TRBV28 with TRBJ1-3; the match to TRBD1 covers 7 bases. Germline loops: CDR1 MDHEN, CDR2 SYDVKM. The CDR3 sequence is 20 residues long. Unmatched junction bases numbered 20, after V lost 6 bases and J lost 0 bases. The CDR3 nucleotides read TGTGCCAGCAGGCGTAAGGTCCAGGGGGTCATCCTTCCCTCTGGAAACACCATATATTTT. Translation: CASRRKVQGVILPSGNTIYF.

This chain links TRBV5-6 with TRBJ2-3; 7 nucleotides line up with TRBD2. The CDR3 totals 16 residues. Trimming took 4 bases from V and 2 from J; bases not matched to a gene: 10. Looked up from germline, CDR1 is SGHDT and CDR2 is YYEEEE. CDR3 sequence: CASSRNSGASTDTQYF. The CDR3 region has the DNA TGTGCCAGCAGCCGTAACAGCGGGGCTTCCACAGATACGCAGTATTTT.

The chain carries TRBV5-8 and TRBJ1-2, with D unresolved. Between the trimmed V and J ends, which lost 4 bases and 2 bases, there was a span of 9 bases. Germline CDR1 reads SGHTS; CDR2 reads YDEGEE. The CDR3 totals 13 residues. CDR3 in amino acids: CASSAAVNYGYTF. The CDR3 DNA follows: TGTGCCAGCAGCGCGGCGGTAAACTATGGCTACACCTTC.

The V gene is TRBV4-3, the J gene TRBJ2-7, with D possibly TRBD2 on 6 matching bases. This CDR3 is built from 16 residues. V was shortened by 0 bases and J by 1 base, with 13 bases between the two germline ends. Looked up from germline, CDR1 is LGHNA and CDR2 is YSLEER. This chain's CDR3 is CASSQDRRGTSYEQYF. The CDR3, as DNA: TGCGCCAGCAGCCAAGATCGGCGGGGCACGTCCTACGAGCAGTACTTC.

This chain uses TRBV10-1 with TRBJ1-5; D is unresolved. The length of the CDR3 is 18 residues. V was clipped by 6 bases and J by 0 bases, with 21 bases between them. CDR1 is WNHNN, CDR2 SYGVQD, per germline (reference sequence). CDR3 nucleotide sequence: TGCGCCAGCAGCCCCTCCCGGCTGCAGGACTATAGCAATCAGCCCCAGCATTTT. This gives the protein CASSPSRLQDYSNQPQHF.

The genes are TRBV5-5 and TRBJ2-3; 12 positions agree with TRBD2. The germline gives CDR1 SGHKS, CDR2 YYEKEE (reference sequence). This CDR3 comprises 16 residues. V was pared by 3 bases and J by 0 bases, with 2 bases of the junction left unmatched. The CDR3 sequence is CASSSLAGGSTDTQYF. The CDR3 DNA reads TGTGCCAGCAGCTCCCTAGCGGGGGGGAGCACAGATACGCAGTATTTT.

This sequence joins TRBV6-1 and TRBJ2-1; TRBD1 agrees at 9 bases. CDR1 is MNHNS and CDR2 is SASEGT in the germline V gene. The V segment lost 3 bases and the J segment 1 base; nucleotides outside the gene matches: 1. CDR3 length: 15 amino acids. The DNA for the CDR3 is TGTGCCAGCAGTGAGGACAGGGGTTCCTACAATGAGCAGTTCTTC. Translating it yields CASSEDRGSYNEQFF.

The CDR3 DNA is TGTGCCAGCAGCCAAGCGGGGGGCGGGAACACTGAAGCTTTCTTT. Encoded protein: CASSQAGGGNTEAFF. V and J are TRBV3-1 (or the pseudogene TRBV3-2) and TRBJ1-1; TRBD1 is a possible D gene (6 bases). Trimming took 1 base from V and 1 from J, leaving 10 bases between them. Germline V CDR1 and CDR2: LGHDT, YNNKEL (reference sequence). This CDR3 spans 15 amino acids.

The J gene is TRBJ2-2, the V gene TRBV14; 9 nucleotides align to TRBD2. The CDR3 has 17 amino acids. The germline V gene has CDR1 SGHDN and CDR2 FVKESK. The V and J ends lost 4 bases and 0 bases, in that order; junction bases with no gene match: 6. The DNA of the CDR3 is TGTGCCAGCAGCCGCCTAGCGGGGAATTCGAACACCGGGGAGCTGTTTTTT. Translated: CASSRLAGNSNTGELFF.

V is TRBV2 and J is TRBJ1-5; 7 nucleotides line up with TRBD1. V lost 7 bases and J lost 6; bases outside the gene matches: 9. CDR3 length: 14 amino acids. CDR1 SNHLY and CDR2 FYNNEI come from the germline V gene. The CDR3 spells CASTPDRDTQPQHF. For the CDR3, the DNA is TGTGCCAGCACTCCCGACAGGGATACTCAGCCCCAGCATTTT. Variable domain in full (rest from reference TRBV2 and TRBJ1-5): EPEVTQTPSHQVTQMGQEVILRCVPISNHLYFYWYRQILGQKVEFLVSFYNNEISEKSEIFDDQFSVERPDGSNFTLKIRSTKLEDSAMYFCASTPDRDTQPQHFGDGTRLSIL.

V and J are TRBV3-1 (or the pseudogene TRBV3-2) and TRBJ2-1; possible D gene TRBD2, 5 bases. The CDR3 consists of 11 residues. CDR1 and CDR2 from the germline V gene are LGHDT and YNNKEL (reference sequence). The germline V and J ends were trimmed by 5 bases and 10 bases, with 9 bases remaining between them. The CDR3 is CASSYGEEQFF. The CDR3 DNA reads TGTGCCAGCAGCTACGGGGAAGAGCAGTTCTTC.

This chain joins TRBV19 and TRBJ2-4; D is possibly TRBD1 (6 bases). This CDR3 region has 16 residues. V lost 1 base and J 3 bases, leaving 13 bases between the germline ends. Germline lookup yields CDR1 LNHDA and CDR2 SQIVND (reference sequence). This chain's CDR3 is CASSIGFRGDKNIQYF. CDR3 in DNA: TGTGCCAGTAGTATAGGGTTCAGGGGAGACAAAAACATTCAGTACTTC.

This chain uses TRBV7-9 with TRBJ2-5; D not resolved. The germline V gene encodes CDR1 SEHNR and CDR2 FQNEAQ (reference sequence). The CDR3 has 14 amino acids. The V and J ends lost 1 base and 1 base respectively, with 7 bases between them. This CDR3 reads CASSLEPAQETQYF. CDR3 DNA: TGTGCCAGCAGCTTAGAGCCTGCCCAAGAGACCCAGTACTTC.

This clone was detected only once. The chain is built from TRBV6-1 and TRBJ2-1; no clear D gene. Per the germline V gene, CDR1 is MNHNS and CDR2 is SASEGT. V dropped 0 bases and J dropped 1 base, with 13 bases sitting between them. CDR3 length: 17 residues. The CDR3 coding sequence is TGTGCCAGCAGTGAAGCTGGGCAGAGCCTTTCCTACAATGAGCAGTTCTTC. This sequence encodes CASSEAGQSLSYNEQFF.

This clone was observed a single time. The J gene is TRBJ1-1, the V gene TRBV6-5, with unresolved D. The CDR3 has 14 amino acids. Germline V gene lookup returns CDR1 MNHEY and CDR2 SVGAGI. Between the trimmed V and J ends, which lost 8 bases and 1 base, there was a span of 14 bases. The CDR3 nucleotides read TGTGCCAGCTTCAAGCCATCCGCGAACACTGAAGCTTTCTTT. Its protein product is CASFKPSANTEAFF.

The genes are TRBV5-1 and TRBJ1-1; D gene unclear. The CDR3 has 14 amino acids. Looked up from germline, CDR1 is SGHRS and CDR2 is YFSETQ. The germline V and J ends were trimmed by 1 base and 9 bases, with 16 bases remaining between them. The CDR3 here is CASSLIGGGRQAFF. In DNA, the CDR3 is TGCGCCAGCAGCTTGATCGGCGGAGGGCGGCAAGCTTTCTTT.

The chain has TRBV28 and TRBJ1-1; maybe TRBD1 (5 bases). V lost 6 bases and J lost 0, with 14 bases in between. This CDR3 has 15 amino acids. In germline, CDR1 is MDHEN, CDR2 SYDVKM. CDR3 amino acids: CASSPPGPMNTEAFF. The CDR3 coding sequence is TGTGCCAGCAGCCCTCCAGGGCCCATGAACACTGAAGCTTTCTTT.

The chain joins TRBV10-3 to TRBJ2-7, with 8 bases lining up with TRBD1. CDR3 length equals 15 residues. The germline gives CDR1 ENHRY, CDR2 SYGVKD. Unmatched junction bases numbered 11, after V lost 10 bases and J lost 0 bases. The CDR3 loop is CATSLGQAFSYEQYF. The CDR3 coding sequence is TGTGCCACCAGCCTGGGACAGGCGTTCTCCTACGAGCAGTACTTC.

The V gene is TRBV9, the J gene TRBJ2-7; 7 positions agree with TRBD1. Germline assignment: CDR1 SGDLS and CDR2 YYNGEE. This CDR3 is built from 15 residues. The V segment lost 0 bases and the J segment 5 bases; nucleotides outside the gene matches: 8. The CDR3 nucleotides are TGTGCCAGCAGCGTAGGTCAGGGGGTGTACCACGAGCAGTACTTC. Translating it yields CASSVGQGVYHEQYF. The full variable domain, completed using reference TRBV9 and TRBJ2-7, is DSGVTQTPKHLITATGQRVTLRCSPRSGDLSVYWYQQSLDQGLQFLIQYYNGEERAKGNILERFSAQQFPDLHSELNLSSLELGDSALYFCASSVGQGVYHEQYFGPGTRLTVT.

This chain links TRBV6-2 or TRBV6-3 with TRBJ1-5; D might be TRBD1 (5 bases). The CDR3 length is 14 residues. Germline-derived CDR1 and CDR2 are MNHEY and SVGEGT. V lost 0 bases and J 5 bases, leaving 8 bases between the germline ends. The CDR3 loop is CASSYSQGYQPQHF. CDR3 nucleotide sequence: TGTGCCAGCAGTTACTCTCAGGGTTATCAGCCCCAGCATTTT.

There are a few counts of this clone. In nucleotides, the CDR3 is TGCAGCGTGGGCGTTCGGGGTGGCTACACCTTC. It encodes CSVGVRGGYTF. The chain links TRBV29-1 to TRBJ1-2; no clear D gene. The CDR3 has 11 residues. Germline V gene sequence: CDR1 SQVTM, CDR2 ANQGSEA. The V and J ends lost 6 bases and 7 bases respectively, with 12 bases between them. The full variable domain, its missing parts supplied by reference TRBV29-1 and TRBJ1-2, is SAVISQKPSRDICQRGTSLTIQCQVDSQVTMMFWYRQQPGQSLTLIATANQGSEATYESGFVIDKFPISRPNLTFSTLTVSNMSPEDSSIYLCSVGVRGGYTFGSGTRLTVV.

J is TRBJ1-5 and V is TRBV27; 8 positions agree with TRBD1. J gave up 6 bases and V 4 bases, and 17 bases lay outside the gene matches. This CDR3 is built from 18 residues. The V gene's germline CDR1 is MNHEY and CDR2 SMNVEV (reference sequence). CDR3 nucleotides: TGTGCCAGCAGTTCGCACCGGACAGGGACGGAGGTTGGTCAGCCCCAGCATTTT. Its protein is CASSSHRTGTEVGQPQHF.

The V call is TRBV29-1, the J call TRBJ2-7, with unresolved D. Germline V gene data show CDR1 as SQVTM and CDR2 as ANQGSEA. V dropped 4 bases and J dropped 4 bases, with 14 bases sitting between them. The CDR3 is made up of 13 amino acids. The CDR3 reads CSVAPGSSYEQYF. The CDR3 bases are TGCAGCGTTGCACCGGGTAGTTCGTACGAGCAGTACTTC.

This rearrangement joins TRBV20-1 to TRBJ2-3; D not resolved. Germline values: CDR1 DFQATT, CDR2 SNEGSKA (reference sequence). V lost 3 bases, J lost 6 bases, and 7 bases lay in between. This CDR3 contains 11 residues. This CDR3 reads CSASPADTQYF. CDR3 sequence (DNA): TGCAGTGCTAGTCCCGCGGATACGCAGTATTTT.

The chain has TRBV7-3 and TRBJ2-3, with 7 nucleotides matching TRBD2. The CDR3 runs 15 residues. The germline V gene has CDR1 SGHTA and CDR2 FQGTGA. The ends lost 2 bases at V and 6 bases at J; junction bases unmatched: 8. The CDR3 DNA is TGTGCCAGCAGCTTAGGGGGGGACCCCCTCGATACGCAGTATTTT. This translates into CASSLGGDPLDTQYF.